This T cell receptor beta chain appears in the sequencing data of a study of control samples from healthy donors and cancer patients. This clone was counted a few times. Germline V gives CDR1 GTSNPN, CDR2 SVGIG (reference sequence). This CDR3 spans 14 amino acids. Deletions cut 5 bases from V and 2 bases from J, with 13 bases between. Libraries were prepared by immunoSEQ multiplex PCR; TCRdb keeps only in-frame clonotypes and omits some of them. The table lists roughly 64,000 clones, about nine tenths of them singletons, with 0.95% to 1.5% in the top ten. This TCR came from a woman between 45 and 65 years old with colorectal cancer. The source material was PBMCs. V gene TRBV30 combines with J gene TRBJ1-5; possible D gene TRBD1, 5 bases. Written as DNA, the CDR3 is TGTGCCTGGGGCTTCGGGGGAGGCAATCAGCCCCAGCATTTT. Translating it yields CAWGFGGGNQPQHF.